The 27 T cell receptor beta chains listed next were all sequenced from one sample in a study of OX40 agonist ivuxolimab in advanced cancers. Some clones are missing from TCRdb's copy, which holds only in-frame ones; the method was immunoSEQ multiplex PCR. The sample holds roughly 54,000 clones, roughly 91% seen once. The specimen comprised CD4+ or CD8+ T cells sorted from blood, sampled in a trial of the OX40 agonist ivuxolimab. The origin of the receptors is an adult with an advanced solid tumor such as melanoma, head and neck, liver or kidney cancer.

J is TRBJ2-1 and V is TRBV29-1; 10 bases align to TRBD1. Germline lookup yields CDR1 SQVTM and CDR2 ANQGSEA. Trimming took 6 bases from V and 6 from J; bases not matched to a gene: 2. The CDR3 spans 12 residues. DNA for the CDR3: TGCAGCGTAGGACAGGGGGGCAATGAGCAGTTCTTC. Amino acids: CSVGQGGNEQFF.

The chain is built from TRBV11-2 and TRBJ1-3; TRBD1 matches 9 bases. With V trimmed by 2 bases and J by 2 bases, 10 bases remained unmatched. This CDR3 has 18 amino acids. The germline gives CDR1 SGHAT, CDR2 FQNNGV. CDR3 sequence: CASSLTISGTGTGNTIYF. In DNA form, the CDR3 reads TGTGCCAGCAGCTTAACCATATCCGGGACAGGGACTGGAAACACCATATATTTT.

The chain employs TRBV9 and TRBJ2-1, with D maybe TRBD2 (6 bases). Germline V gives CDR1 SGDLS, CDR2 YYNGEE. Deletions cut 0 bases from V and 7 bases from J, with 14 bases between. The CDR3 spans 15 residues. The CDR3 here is CASSVVTGAGNEQFF. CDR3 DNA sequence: TGTGCCAGCAGCGTAGTTACCGGGGCGGGGAATGAGCAGTTCTTC.

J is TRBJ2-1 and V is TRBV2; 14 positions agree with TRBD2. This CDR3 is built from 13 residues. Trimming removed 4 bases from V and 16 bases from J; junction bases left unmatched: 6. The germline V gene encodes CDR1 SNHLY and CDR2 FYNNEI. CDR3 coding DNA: TGTGCCAGCAGTGGGAGGACTAGCGGGAGGAATTTCTTC. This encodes CASSGRTSGRNFF. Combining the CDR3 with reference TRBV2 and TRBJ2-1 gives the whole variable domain EPEVTQTPSHQVTQMGQEVILRCVPISNHLYFYWYRQILGQKVEFLVSFYNNEISEKSEIFDDQFSVERPDGSNFTLKIRSTKLEDSAMYFCASSGRTSGRNFFGPGTRLTVL.

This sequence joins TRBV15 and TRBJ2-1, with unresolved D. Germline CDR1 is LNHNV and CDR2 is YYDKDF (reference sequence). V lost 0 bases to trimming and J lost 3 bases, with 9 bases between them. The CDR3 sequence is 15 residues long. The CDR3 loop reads CATSRDTILYNEQFF. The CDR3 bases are TGTGCCACCAGCAGAGATACGATACTCTACAATGAGCAGTTCTTC.

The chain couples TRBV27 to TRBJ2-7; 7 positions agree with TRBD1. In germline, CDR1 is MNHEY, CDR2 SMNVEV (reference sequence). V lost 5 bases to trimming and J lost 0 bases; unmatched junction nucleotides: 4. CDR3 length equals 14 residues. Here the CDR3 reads CASSTWDSSYEQYF. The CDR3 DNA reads TGTGCCAGCAGTACCTGGGACAGCTCCTACGAGCAGTACTTC.

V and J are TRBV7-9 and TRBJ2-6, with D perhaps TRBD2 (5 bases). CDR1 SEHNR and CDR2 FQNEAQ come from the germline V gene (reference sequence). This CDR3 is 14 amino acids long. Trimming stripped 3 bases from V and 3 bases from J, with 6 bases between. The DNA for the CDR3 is TGTGCCAGCAGCTTGAGGGATGGGGCCAACGTCCTGACTTTC. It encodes CASSLRDGANVLTF.

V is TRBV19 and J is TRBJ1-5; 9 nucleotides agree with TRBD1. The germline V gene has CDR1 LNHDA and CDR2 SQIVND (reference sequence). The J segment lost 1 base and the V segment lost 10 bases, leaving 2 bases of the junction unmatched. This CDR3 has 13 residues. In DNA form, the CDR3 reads TGTGCCACCGGGACAGGGAGCAATCAGCCCCAGCATTTT. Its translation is CATGTGSNQPQHF.

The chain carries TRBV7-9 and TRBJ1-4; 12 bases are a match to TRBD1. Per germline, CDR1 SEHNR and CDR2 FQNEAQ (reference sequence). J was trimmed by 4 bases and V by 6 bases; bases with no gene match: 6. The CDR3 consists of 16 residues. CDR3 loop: CASRSGQGAGNEKLFF. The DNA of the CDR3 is TGTGCCAGCAGATCGGGACAGGGGGCCGGTAATGAAAAACTGTTTTTT.

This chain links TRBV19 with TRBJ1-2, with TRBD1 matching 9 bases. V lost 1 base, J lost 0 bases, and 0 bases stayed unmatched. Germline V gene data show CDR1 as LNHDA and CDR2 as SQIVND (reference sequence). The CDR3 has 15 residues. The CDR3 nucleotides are TGTGCCAGTAGTATAGGACAGGGGGCTAACTATGGCTACACCTTC. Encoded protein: CASSIGQGANYGYTF.

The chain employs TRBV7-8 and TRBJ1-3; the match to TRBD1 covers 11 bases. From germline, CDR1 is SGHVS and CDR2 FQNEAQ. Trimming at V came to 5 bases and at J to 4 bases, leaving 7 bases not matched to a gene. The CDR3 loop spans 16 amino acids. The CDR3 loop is CASSTIGQGAGNTIYF. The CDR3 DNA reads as TGTGCCAGCAGCACCATTGGACAGGGGGCCGGAAACACCATATATTTT.

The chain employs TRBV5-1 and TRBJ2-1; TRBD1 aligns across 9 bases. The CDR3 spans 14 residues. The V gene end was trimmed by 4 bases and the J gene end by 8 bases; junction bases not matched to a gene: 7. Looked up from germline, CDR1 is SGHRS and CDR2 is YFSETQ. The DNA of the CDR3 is TGCGCCAGCAGCCTGGGACAGGGTAGCGATGAGCAGTTCTTC. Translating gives CASSLGQGSDEQFF.

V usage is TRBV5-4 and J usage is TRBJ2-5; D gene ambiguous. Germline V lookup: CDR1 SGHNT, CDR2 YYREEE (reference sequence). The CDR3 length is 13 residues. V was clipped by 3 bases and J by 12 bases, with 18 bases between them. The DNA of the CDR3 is TGTGCCAGCAGCTACCCCGGTCTCAATAGGGAGTACTTC. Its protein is CASSYPGLNREYF.

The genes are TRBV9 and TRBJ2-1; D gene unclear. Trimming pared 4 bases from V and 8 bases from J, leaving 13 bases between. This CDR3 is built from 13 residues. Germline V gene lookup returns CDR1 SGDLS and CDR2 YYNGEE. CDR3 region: CASSYGDSDEQFF. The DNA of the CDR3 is TGTGCCAGCAGCTACGGCGACTCCGATGAGCAGTTCTTC.

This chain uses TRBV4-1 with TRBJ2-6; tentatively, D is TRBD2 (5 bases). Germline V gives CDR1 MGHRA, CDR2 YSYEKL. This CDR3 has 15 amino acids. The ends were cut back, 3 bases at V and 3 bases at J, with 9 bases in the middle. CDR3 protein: CASSQRAVGANVLTF. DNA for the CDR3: TGCGCCAGCAGCCAGAGGGCTGTTGGGGCCAACGTCCTGACTTTC.

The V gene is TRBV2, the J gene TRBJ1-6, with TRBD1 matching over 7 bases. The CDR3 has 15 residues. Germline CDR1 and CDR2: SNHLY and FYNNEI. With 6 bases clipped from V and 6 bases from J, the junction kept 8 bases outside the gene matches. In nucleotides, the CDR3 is TGTGCCAGCAGAGCACCCGAGGGGGCTAATTCACCCCTCCACTTT. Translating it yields CASRAPEGANSPLHF.

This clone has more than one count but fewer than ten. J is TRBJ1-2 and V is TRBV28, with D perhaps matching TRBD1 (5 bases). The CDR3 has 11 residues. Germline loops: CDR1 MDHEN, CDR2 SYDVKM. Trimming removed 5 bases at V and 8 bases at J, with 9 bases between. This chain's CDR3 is CASSVTGGYTF. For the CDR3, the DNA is TGTGCCAGCAGTGTAACAGGCGGCTACACCTTC.

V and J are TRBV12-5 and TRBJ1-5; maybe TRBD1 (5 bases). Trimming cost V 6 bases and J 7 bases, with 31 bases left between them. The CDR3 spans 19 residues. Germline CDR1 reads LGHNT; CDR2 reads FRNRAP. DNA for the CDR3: TGTGCTAGTGGCACGGGGATTGGGGTACAGGCGAGGCAGGACCAGCCCCAGCATTTT. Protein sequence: CASGTGIGVQARQDQPQHF. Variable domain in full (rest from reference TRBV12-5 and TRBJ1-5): DARVTQTPRHKVTEMGQEVTMRCQPILGHNTVFWYRQTMMQGLELLAYFRNRAPLDDSGMPKDRFSAEMPDATLATLKIQPSEPRDSAVYFCASGTGIGVQARQDQPQHFGDGTRLSIL.

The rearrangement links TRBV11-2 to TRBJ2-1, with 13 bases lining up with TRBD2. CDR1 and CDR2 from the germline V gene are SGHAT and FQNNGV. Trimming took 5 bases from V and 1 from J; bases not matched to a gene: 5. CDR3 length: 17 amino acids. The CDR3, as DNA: TGTGCCAGCAGCAACGGACTAGCGGGAGAATCCTACAATGAGCAGTTCTTC. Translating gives CASSNGLAGESYNEQFF.

The CDR3 coding sequence is TGTGCCAGCAGCTTAATTGAGACAGGGCCCTATGGCTACACCTTC. This sequence encodes CASSLIETGPYGYTF. This chain uses TRBV7-9 with TRBJ1-2; TRBD1 agrees at 7 bases. This CDR3 contains 15 residues. V gave up 2 bases and J gave up 4 bases; unmatched junction bases: 7. Germline CDR1 SEHNR, CDR2 FQNEAQ (reference sequence).

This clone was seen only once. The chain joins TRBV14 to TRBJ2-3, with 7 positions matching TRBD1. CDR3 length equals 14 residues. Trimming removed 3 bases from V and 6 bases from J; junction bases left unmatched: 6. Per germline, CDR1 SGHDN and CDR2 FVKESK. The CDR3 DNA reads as TGTGCCAGCAGCCAGGGACAGTACGGCGATACGCAGTATTTT. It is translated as CASSQGQYGDTQYF.

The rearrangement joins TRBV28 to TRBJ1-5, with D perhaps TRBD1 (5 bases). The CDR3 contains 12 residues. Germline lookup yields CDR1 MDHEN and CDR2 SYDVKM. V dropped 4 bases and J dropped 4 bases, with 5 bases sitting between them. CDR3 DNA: TGTGCCAGCAGTTCAGGGAATCAGCCCCAGCATTTT. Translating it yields CASSSGNQPQHF.

CDR3 bases: TGTGCCAGCAAAGAGCGGGGGGTTTCCTACGAGCAGTACTTC. Translated: CASKERGVSYEQYF. V usage is TRBV2 and J usage is TRBJ2-7; 9 bases agree with TRBD2. There are 14 residues in the CDR3. V was pared by 7 bases and J by 1 base, with 5 bases of the junction left unmatched. The germline gives CDR1 SNHLY, CDR2 FYNNEI.

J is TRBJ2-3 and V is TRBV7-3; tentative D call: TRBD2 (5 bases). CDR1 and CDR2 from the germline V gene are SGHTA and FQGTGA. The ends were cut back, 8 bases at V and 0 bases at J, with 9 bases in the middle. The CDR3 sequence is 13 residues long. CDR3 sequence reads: CASSPGSTDTQYF. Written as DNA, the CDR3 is TGTGCCAGCTCACCGGGGAGCACAGATACGCAGTATTTT.

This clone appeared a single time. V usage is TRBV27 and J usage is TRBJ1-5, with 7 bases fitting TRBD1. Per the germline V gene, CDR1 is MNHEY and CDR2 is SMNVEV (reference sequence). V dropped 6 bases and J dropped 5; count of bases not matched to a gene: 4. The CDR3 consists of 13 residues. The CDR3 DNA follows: TGTGCCAGCAGAGTAGGGGGCGATCAGCCCCAGCATTTT. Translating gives CASRVGGDQPQHF.

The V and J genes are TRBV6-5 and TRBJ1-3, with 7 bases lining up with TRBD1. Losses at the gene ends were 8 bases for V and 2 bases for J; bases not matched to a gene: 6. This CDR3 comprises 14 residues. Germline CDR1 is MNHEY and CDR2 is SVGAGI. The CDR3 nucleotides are TGTGCCAGCTACGGGACAGTACCTGGAAACACCATATATTTT. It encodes CASYGTVPGNTIYF.

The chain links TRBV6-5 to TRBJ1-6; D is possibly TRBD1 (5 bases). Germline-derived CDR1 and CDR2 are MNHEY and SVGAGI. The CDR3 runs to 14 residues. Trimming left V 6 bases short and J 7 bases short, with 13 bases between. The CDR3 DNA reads TGTGCCAGCAGCCCCCGGGGACTGAATTCACCCCTCCACTTT. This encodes CASSPRGLNSPLHF.